The 13 T cell receptor beta chains below all came from one sample that was sequenced in a study of cytomegalovirus exposure and HLA in healthy donors. Repertoires were generated with immunoSEQ multiplex PCR, while TCRdb's copy carries only in-frame clones and drops some. Counted here are some 170,000 clones, roughly nine tenths occurring once; the ten biggest clones make up 5.7%. The specimen sequenced was PBMCs. These TCRs come from a woman aged 25 to 39 in good health and CMV-seronegative.

J is TRBJ2-7 and V is TRBV6-5, with a weak D call TRBD1 (6 bases). Germline-derived CDR1 and CDR2 are MNHEY and SVGAGI. This CDR3 has 15 amino acids. V was clipped by 2 bases and J by 1 base, with 12 bases between them. The CDR3 region is CASSYVRTGSYEQYF. The DNA of the CDR3 is TGTGCCAGCAGTTACGTCAGAACAGGGTCCTACGAGCAGTACTTC.

This chain connects TRBV19 to TRBJ2-1, with TRBD2 matching over 13 bases. The V gene's germline CDR1 is LNHDA and CDR2 SQIVND (reference sequence). The CDR3 runs to 17 residues. The ends lost 5 bases at V and 8 bases at J; junction bases unmatched: 12. The CDR3 DNA reads as TGTGCCAGTAGTTCTCCGAGGACTAGCGGGAGTCTCGATGAGCAGTTCTTC. This codes for CASSSPRTSGSLDEQFF.

With respect to this clone: Different DNA sequences within this sample yield the same CDR3. The chain joins TRBV27 to TRBJ1-4; D gene unclear. In germline, CDR1 is MNHEY, CDR2 SMNVEV (reference sequence). Trimming stripped 7 bases from V and 4 bases from J, with 13 bases between. The length of the CDR3 is 14 residues. The CDR3 DNA sequence: TGTGCCAGCATTGTACGGAGACTTAATGAAAAACTGTTTTTT. This gives the protein CASIVRRLNEKLFF.

The count of this clone is one. Mismatch with germline at one junction end may stem from a read error. The J gene is TRBJ2-7, the V gene TRBV10-3; 9 bases agree with TRBD2. Germline CDR1 reads ENHRY; CDR2 reads SYGVKD. The length of the CDR3 is 14 residues. The CDR3 DNA reads as TGTGCCATCACCGGGACTAGCCTCTCCCACGAGCAGTACTTC. Translated, it gives CAITGTSLSHEQYF.

The CDR3 DNA reads TGTGCCAGTAGCGTTCAGGGACTGGGTGGCACTGAAGCTTTCTTT. It translates to CASSVQGLGGTEAFF. This chain joins TRBV19 and TRBJ1-1; TRBD1 might be the D (5 bases). Deletions cut 6 bases from V and 4 bases from J, with 18 bases between. CDR1 is LNHDA, CDR2 SQIVND, per germline (reference sequence). CDR3 length equals 15 residues.

The rearrangement uses TRBV30 and TRBJ1-1, with a tentative D call TRBD1 (6 bases). The CDR3 extends over 13 amino acids. The ends were cut back, 1 base at V and 4 bases at J, with 10 bases in the middle. Per germline, CDR1 GTSNPN and CDR2 SVGIG (reference sequence). This CDR3 is CAWSATGTTEAFF. Here the CDR3 DNA reads TGTGCCTGGAGTGCCACAGGGACCACTGAAGCTTTCTTT. The full variable domain, with the rest looked up from reference TRBV30 and TRBJ1-1, is SQTIHQWPATLVQPVGSPLSLECTVEGTSNPNLYWYRQAAGRGLQLLFYSVGIGQISSEVPQNLSASRPQDRQFILSSKKLLLSDSGFYLCAWSATGTTEAFFGQGTRLTVV.

The gene calls are TRBV7-2 and TRBJ1-4; 9 nucleotides align to TRBD1. V lost 5 bases, J lost 8 bases, and 6 bases stayed unmatched. Germline assignment: CDR1 SGHTA and CDR2 FQGNSA. The CDR3 loop spans 14 amino acids. The CDR3 region is CASSRTGGFEKLFF. The CDR3, as DNA: TGTGCCAGCAGCAGAACAGGGGGCTTCGAAAAACTGTTTTTT. Full variable domain (remainder filled in from reference TRBV7-2 and TRBJ1-4): GAGVSQSPSNKVTEKGKDVELRCDPISGHTALYWYRQSLGQGLEFLIYFQGNSAPDKSGLPSDRFSAERTGGSVSTLTIQRTQQEDSAVYLCASSRTGGFEKLFFGSGTQLSVL.

As to this clone: An end of the junction does not agree with germline; a read error may underlie this. The rearrangement joins TRBV28 to TRBJ2-7, with 11 bases lining up with TRBD1. The CDR3 has 16 residues. CDR1 is MDHEN and CDR2 is SYDVKM in the germline V gene. The CDR3 protein is CASSLWRTGGSHEQYF. CDR3 in DNA: TGTGCCAGCAGTTTATGGAGGACAGGGGGCTCCCACGAGCAGTACTTC.

The chain is built from TRBV7-3 and TRBJ1-1; D is perhaps TRBD1 (5 bases). The CDR3 has 15 residues. Trimming removed 6 bases from V and 0 bases from J, with 14 bases in between. Germline V CDR1 and CDR2: SGHTA, FQGTGA. The CDR3 nucleotides are TGTGCCAGCAGGCGGGACGGGACCGTGAACACTGAAGCTTTCTTT. Translation: CASRRDGTVNTEAFF.

This chain joins TRBV6-1 and TRBJ2-7, with 8 bases that match TRBD1. The CDR3 consists of 12 residues. The V and J ends lost 6 bases and 6 bases, in that order; junction bases with no gene match: 4. Per germline, CDR1 MNHNS and CDR2 SASEGT. Here the CDR3 DNA reads TGTGCCAGCAGCGACAGGGGTGCCGAGCAGTACTTC. It codes for CASSDRGAEQYF.

This rearrangement joins TRBV2 to TRBJ2-5, with D possibly being TRBD2 (5 bases). The germline V gene encodes CDR1 SNHLY and CDR2 FYNNEI. This CDR3 has 14 residues. The V and J ends lost 8 bases and 5 bases respectively, with 18 bases between them. The CDR3: CASSELGRRETQYF. CDR3 nucleotide sequence: TGTGCCAGCTCCGAACTTGGGCGGAGGGAGACCCAGTACTTC.

The rearrangement joins TRBV5-1 to TRBJ2-5; D gene ambiguous. V gave up 1 base and J gave up 2 bases, with 9 bases separating them. The CDR3 is made up of 14 amino acids. The V gene's germline CDR1 is SGHRS and CDR2 YFSETQ. The CDR3 reads CASSLTTRQETQYF. CDR3 coding DNA: TGCGCCAGCAGCTTGACGACGAGGCAAGAGACCCAGTACTTC. Full variable domain (rest looked up from reference TRBV5-1 and TRBJ2-5): KAGVTQTPRYLIKTRGQQVTLSCSPISGHRSVSWYQQTPGQGLQFLFEYFSETQRNKGNFPGRFSGRQFSNSRSEMNVSTLELGDSALYLCASSLTTRQETQYFGPGTRLLVL.

The genes are TRBV5-1 and TRBJ2-5; no firm D call. V was pared by 4 bases and J by 5 bases, with 12 bases between. Germline V gives CDR1 SGHRS, CDR2 YFSETQ. The CDR3 spans 13 residues. CDR3 DNA sequence: TGCGCCAGCAGCCTGACCGCCGCGGAGACCCAGTACTTC. Translation gives CASSLTAAETQYF.